One sample yielded the 29 T cell receptor beta chains listed below, sequenced in a study of CD8 T cells in ankylosing spondylitis. TCRdb itself ran the 5' RACE reads through MiXCR, one entry per CDR3 protein. Of about 460,000 distinct CDR3 sequences in the sample, about 5.2% were seen once. Which antigens these TCRs recognize remains unknown. Whole-study results and caveats: Characteristic of ankylosing spondylitis blood, it appeared, was a TCR beta motif comprising roughly eight highly homologous variants.

Material for sequencing was blood, either unsorted or a sorted T cell fraction (not recorded which). Receptor source: a male donor with ankylosing spondylitis.

Many counts were recorded for this clonotype. The J gene is TRBJ2-1, the V gene TRBV12-3 or TRBV12-4; D not resolved. The V and J ends lost 4 bases and 12 bases respectively, with 13 bases between them. This CDR3 spans 12 amino acids. CDR3 residues: CASSYPGRGQFF. The CDR3, as DNA: TGTGCCAGCAGTTATCCGGGTCGTGGGCAGTTCTTC.

This clonotype was counted many times. CDR3 bases: TGTGCCAGCAGCTTGGGAACAGTACGAACCGGGGAGCTGTTTTTT. It translates to CASSLGTVRTGELFF. The rearrangement links TRBV5-4 to TRBJ2-2; no clear D. The CDR3 contains 15 residues. Germline loops: CDR1 SGHNT, CDR2 YYREEE (reference sequence). V gave up 0 bases and J gave up 5 bases, with 11 bases separating them. Looking up the rest from reference TRBV5-4 and TRBJ2-2 gives the full variable domain: ETGVTQSPTHLIKTRGQQVTLRCSSQSGHNTVSWYQQALGQGPQFIFQYYREEENGRGNFPPRFSGLQFPNYSSELNVNALELDDSALYLCASSLGTVRTGELFFGEGSRLTVL.

This clonotype was seen ten or more times. The chain joins TRBV6-5 to TRBJ1-6; D remains ambiguous. Germline lookup yields CDR1 MNHEY and CDR2 SVGAGI. The ends were cut back, 2 bases at V and 4 bases at J, with 12 bases in the middle. The CDR3 spans 16 residues. CDR3 DNA sequence: TGTGCCAGCAGTTACAATGCCGGAGCTTATAATTCACCCCTCCACTTT. Amino acid sequence: CASSYNAGAYNSPLHF.

This clonotype occurred many times. The chain has TRBV5-1 and TRBJ1-1, with 8 bases lining up with TRBD1. Germline values: CDR1 SGHRS, CDR2 YFSETQ. The V and J ends lost 4 bases and 4 bases, in that order; junction bases with no gene match: 12. The CDR3 is made up of 16 amino acids. CDR3: CASSPSWTGIATEAFF. CDR3 DNA: TGCGCCAGCAGCCCCTCTTGGACAGGGATCGCCACTGAAGCTTTCTTT.

This clonotype showed up many times. V usage is TRBV29-1 and J usage is TRBJ2-7; 7 positions agree with TRBD2. The germline CDR1 and CDR2 sequences are SQVTM and ANQGSEA. The CDR3 sequence is 12 residues long. The trim removed 0 bases at V and 4 bases at J, leaving 0 bases unmatched. CDR3 DNA: TGCAGCGTTGAAGATAGCGGGTACGAGCAGTACTTC. Translated: CSVEDSGYEQYF.

The table lists this clonotype with a few counts. This chain uses TRBV6-1 with TRBJ1-5; 8 bases agree with TRBD1. Germline loops: CDR1 MNHNS, CDR2 SASEGT. V gave up 5 bases and J gave up 0 bases; unmatched junction bases: 9. CDR3 length: 17 amino acids. CDR3 amino acids: CASSTGTGSLSNQPQHF. The DNA for the CDR3 is TGTGCCAGCAGTACCGGGACAGGCTCCCTTAGCAATCAGCCCCAGCATTTT.

In this sample, this clonotype turned up many times. This sequence joins TRBV10-3 and TRBJ2-7; D unresolved. CDR3 length: 12 residues. Trimming removed 6 bases from V and 3 bases from J, with 9 bases in between. Germline CDR1 is ENHRY and CDR2 is SYGVKD. CDR3 amino acids: CAISGPFYEQYF. The CDR3 nucleotides read TGTGCCATCAGCGGACCTTTCTACGAGCAGTACTTC.

This clonotype was picked up many times. The chain recombines TRBV6-1 with TRBJ1-6; the D gene is possibly TRBD1 (5 bases). Per germline, CDR1 MNHNS and CDR2 SASEGT. The CDR3 is 14 residues long. V was cut by 4 bases and J by 5 bases, with 9 bases left in between. CDR3 amino acids: CASSGRGNNSPLHF. In DNA, the CDR3 is TGTGCCAGCAGTGGCCGGGGGAATAATTCACCCCTCCACTTT.

V and J are TRBV19 and TRBJ2-3; a weak D match, TRBD1 (6 bases). The CDR3 has 13 residues. Trimming stripped 6 bases from V and 0 bases from J, with 7 bases between. The germline V gene encodes CDR1 LNHDA and CDR2 SQIVND (reference sequence). The CDR3 protein is CASRQGSTDTQYF. Here the CDR3 DNA reads TGTGCCAGTAGGCAGGGGAGCACAGATACGCAGTATTTT.

This clonotype was counted ten times or more. This chain links TRBV20-1 with TRBJ1-1; 7 nucleotides align to TRBD1. Germline CDR1 is DFQATT and CDR2 is SNEGSKA (reference sequence). The CDR3 totals 13 residues. With V trimmed by 2 bases and J by 6 bases, 6 bases remained unmatched. This chain's CDR3 is CSARTQGGAEAFF. CDR3 DNA sequence: TGCAGTGCTAGAACTCAGGGGGGGGCTGAAGCTTTCTTT.

This clonotype was recorded many times. This chain uses TRBV7-2 with TRBJ2-4; TRBD2 matches at 7 bases. V lost 5 bases and J lost 9; bases outside the gene matches: 13. Germline lookup yields CDR1 SGHTA and CDR2 FQGNSA. The CDR3 has 15 residues. In DNA form, the CDR3 reads TGTGCCAGCAGCCTGGGGGGGTCCCAAAATGTCATTCAGTACTTC. Protein: CASSLGGSQNVIQYF.

In this sample, this clonotype turned up many times. The chain combines TRBV12-3 or TRBV12-4 with TRBJ1-2; a possible D gene is TRBD1 (6 bases). With 2 bases removed from V and 7 bases from J, the gap between germline ends came to 11 bases. This CDR3 is built from 13 residues. This CDR3 is CASSLSGALGYTF. In DNA, the CDR3 is TGTGCCAGCAGTTTATCAGGGGCCCTTGGCTACACCTTC.

This clonotype was recorded at least ten times. This chain connects TRBV7-2 to TRBJ1-6, with 8 nucleotides matching TRBD1. The ends lost 4 bases at V and 7 bases at J; junction bases unmatched: 6. Per the germline V gene, CDR1 is SGHTA and CDR2 is FQGNSA. This CDR3 contains 15 residues. DNA of the CDR3: TGTGCCAGCAGCTCCCAGGGGGCAGGAAATTCACCCCTCCACTTT. Amino acids: CASSSQGAGNSPLHF. Using reference TRBV7-2 and TRBJ1-6 for the parts outside the CDR3, the full variable domain is GAGVSQSPSNKVTEKGKDVELRCDPISGHTALYWYRQSLGQGLEFLIYFQGNSAPDKSGLPSDRFSAERTGGSVSTLTIQRTQQEDSAVYLCASSSQGAGNSPLHFGNGTRLTVT.

In this sample, this clonotype turned up many times. The chain carries TRBV7-6 and TRBJ1-3; TRBD1 aligns across 7 bases. V lost 3 bases and J lost 2; bases outside the gene matches: 4. Germline V CDR1 and CDR2: SGHVS, FNYEAQ. The length of the CDR3 is 15 residues. In DNA form, the CDR3 reads TGTGCCAGCAGCTTTACTGGGACAGCTGGAAACACCATATATTTT. It codes for CASSFTGTAGNTIYF.

This clonotype was seen many times. The chain links TRBV4-2 to TRBJ2-1, with TRBD2 matching over 11 bases. Losses at the gene ends were 5 bases for V and 6 bases for J; bases not matched to a gene: 3. The CDR3 extends over 14 amino acids. Germline V gives CDR1 LGHNA, CDR2 YNFKEQ. The CDR3 reads CASSKGLAGNEQFF. CDR3 nucleotide sequence: TGTGCCAGCAGCAAAGGACTAGCGGGCAATGAGCAGTTCTTC.

At least ten counts were recorded for this clonotype. J is TRBJ2-5 and V is TRBV10-3, with D perhaps TRBD1 or TRBD2 (6 bases each). CDR1 and CDR2 from the germline V gene are ENHRY and SYGVKD. Trimming cost V 3 bases and J 4 bases, with 15 bases left between them. The CDR3 covers 15 residues. CDR3 coding DNA: TGTGCCATCAGTGACTCGGGGGCAGTCCGAGAGACCCAGTACTTC. Translation: CAISDSGAVRETQYF.

This clonotype was seen ten or more times. The chain combines TRBV6-6 with TRBJ2-5; D is perhaps TRBD1 (5 bases). V was trimmed by 2 bases and J by 5 bases, leaving 9 bases between them. Looked up from germline, CDR1 is MNHNY and CDR2 is SVGAGI (reference sequence). The CDR3 is 13 residues long. CDR3 region: CASSYGQVETQYF. CDR3 bases: TGTGCCAGCAGTTACGGACAAGTGGAGACCCAGTACTTC.

This clonotype was counted ten times or more. The chain recombines TRBV5-5 with TRBJ2-1; possibly TRBD1 or TRBD2 for D (5 bases each). Per germline, CDR1 SGHKS and CDR2 YYEKEE (reference sequence). V was pared by 4 bases and J by 0 bases, with 14 bases between. CDR3 length: 16 amino acids. The CDR3 loop reads CASSPMGRSSYNEQFF. The CDR3 bases are TGTGCCAGCAGCCCCATGGGACGCAGCTCCTACAATGAGCAGTTCTTC.

This clonotype was recorded many times. The chain links TRBV15 to TRBJ1-5, with D perhaps matching TRBD1 (6 bases). Trimming took 0 bases from V and 7 from J, leaving 13 bases between them. The CDR3 covers 15 residues. Germline lookup yields CDR1 LNHNV and CDR2 YYDKDF (reference sequence). The CDR3: CATSRDRGEGQPQHF. CDR3 DNA sequence: TGTGCCACCAGCAGAGATAGGGGGGAAGGGCAGCCCCAGCATTTT.

This clonotype was recorded at least ten times. The V and J genes are TRBV5-1 and TRBJ2-5; 10 positions match TRBD1. The V segment lost 3 bases and the J segment 3 bases; nucleotides outside the gene matches: 8. This CDR3 has 16 amino acids. CDR1 and CDR2 from the germline V gene are SGHRS and YFSETQ. The CDR3: CASSSSLTGGEETQYF. CDR3 nucleotide sequence: TGCGCCAGCAGCTCGTCCCTGACAGGGGGCGAAGAGACCCAGTACTTC.

The sample holds many counts of this clonotype. This sequence joins TRBV7-2 and TRBJ2-7; tentative D call: TRBD1 (5 bases). CDR3 length equals 14 residues. V shed 3 bases and J shed 3 bases, with 12 bases lying between them. Germline V gives CDR1 SGHTA, CDR2 FQGNSA. CDR3 residues: CASSFRGQGYEQYF. Written as DNA, the CDR3 is TGTGCCAGCAGCTTTAGGGGTCAGGGCTACGAGCAGTACTTC.

This clonotype has more than one count but fewer than ten. The chain couples TRBV6-2 or TRBV6-3 to TRBJ1-1; D unclear. The CDR3 contains 13 residues. With 0 bases removed from V and 6 bases from J, the gap between germline ends came to 8 bases. Germline V gene sequence: CDR1 MNHEY, CDR2 SVGEGT. The CDR3 spells CASSYSGRPEAFF. In nucleotides, the CDR3 is TGTGCCAGCAGTTACTCGGGTAGGCCTGAAGCTTTCTTT.

This clonotype was observed at least ten times. The chain links TRBV20-1 to TRBJ2-1; 9 positions match TRBD1. The CDR3 contains 15 residues. Germline V gene sequence: CDR1 DFQATT, CDR2 SNEGSKA (reference sequence). The J segment lost 2 bases and the V segment lost 3 bases, leaving 5 bases of the junction unmatched. The CDR3 DNA reads as TGCAGTGCTAGCGCCGGGACAGGGACCTACAATGAGCAGTTCTTC. Its translation is CSASAGTGTYNEQFF.

This clonotype appeared a few times. V usage is TRBV27 and J usage is TRBJ2-4, with 7 bases that match TRBD2. Unmatched junction bases numbered 9, after V lost 6 bases and J lost 4 bases. Germline lookup yields CDR1 MNHEY and CDR2 SMNVEV (reference sequence). This CDR3 contains 15 residues. The CDR3 DNA is TGTGCCAGCAGAGGGTGGTCGGGGGGAAAAAACATTCAGTACTTC. Residues: CASRGWSGGKNIQYF.

In this sample, this clonotype turned up many times. The rearrangement links TRBV20-1 to TRBJ2-3; 10 nucleotides align to TRBD1. J lost 4 bases, V lost 5 bases, and 6 bases had no gene match. The CDR3 loop spans 14 amino acids. Germline assignment: CDR1 DFQATT and CDR2 SNEGSKA (reference sequence). CDR3 nucleotides: TGCAGTGCTTCAGACAGGGGGCGTGCAGATACGCAGTATTTT. The encoded protein is CSASDRGRADTQYF.

The chain carries TRBV2 and TRBJ2-1, with a possible D match to TRBD1 (6 bases). The V end was cut by 4 bases, the J end by 7 bases, with 20 bases between. From germline, CDR1 is SNHLY and CDR2 FYNNEI. CDR3 length equals 16 residues. The CDR3 DNA reads TGTGCCAGCAGTGGGCCCGGGACACCACCACTAAATGAGCAGTTCTTC. The encoded protein is CASSGPGTPPLNEQFF.

This clonotype was counted ten times or more. The germline gene is not matched at one end of the junction; a read error may be the cause. The chain couples TRBV7-7 to TRBJ2-7; weak D call: TRBD2 (5 bases). The CDR3 covers 13 residues. Germline assignment: CDR1 SSHAT and CDR2 FNYEAQ (reference sequence). The CDR3 nucleotides are TGTGCTAGCAGCCAGACACGGACGGGAGAGCAGTACTTC. It codes for CASSQTRTGEQYF.

There are many counts of this clonotype. The chain recombines TRBV10-3 with TRBJ2-3; D not certain. With 4 bases removed from V and 0 bases from J, the gap between germline ends came to 8 bases. CDR3 size: 14 residues. CDR1 is ENHRY and CDR2 is SYGVKD in the germline V gene. As DNA, the CDR3 is TGTGCCATCAGTGCTATAACGAGCACAGATACGCAGTATTTT. The encoded protein is CAISAITSTDTQYF.

The chain is built from TRBV21-1 and TRBJ1-2; TRBD1 was called by the table and not checked on the DNA. TRBV21-1 is assigned pseudogene status. This CDR3 contains 13 residues. CDR3 protein: CASRQGAFYGYTF. CDR3 in DNA: TGTGCCAGCCGACAGGGGGCTTTCTATGGCTACACCTTC.